The 3 T cell receptor beta chains reported below all come from one sample, sequenced in a study of blood T cell repertoires in COVID-19. Here immunoSEQ multiplex PCR was the method, and the copy in TCRdb shows in-frame clones only, minus some. The data contain roughly 35,000 clones, around four fifths of them seen just once; the ten biggest clones take up less than 9%. The sequenced material came from peripheral blood. The receptors were sampled from a woman aged 55-69 years with acute or convalescent COVID-19.

The chain is built from TRBV10-2 and TRBJ1-6; maybe TRBD1 (5 bases). The ends were cut back, 0 bases at V and 10 bases at J, with 7 bases in the middle. CDR1 is WSHSY and CDR2 is SAAADI in the germline V gene. This CDR3 comprises 13 residues. This CDR3 reads CASSESRESPLHF. CDR3 sequence (DNA): TGCGCCAGCAGTGAGTCCAGGGAATCACCCCTCCACTTT.

The rearrangement links TRBV10-1 to TRBJ2-5; 7 bases line up with TRBD1. The germline gives CDR1 WNHNN, CDR2 SYGVQD (reference sequence). This CDR3 is built from 14 residues. V lost 5 bases to trimming and J lost 4 bases; unmatched junction nucleotides: 7. CDR3 residues: CASSSGTEGETQYF. The CDR3 region has the DNA TGCGCCAGCAGTTCCGGGACAGAGGGAGAGACCCAGTACTTC.

The chain recombines TRBV7-9 with TRBJ2-3, with no clear D. Trimming took off 0 bases at V and 1 base at J, with 11 bases between the two ends. Germline CDR1 reads SEHNR; CDR2 reads FQNEAQ (reference sequence). This CDR3 has 16 residues. The CDR3: CASSLARSLGTDTQYF. The CDR3, as DNA: TGTGCCAGCAGCTTAGCTCGGTCCTTAGGCACAGATACGCAGTATTTT.